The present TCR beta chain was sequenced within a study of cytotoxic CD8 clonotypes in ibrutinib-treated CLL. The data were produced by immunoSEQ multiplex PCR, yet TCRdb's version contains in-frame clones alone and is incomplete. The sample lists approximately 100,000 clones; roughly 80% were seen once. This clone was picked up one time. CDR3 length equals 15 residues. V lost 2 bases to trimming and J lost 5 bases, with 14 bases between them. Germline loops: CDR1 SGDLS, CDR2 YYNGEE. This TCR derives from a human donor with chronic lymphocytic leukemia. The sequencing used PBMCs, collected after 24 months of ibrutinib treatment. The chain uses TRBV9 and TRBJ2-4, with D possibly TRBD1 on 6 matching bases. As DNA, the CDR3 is TGTGCCAGCAGCGTCGGGACATGGGGCCAAAACATTCAGTACTTC. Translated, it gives CASSVGTWGQNIQYF. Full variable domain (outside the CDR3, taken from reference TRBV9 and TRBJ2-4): DSGVTQTPKHLITATGQRVTLRCSPRSGDLSVYWYQQSLDQGLQFLIQYYNGEERAKGNILERFSAQQFPDLHSELNLSSLELGDSALYFCASSVGTWGQNIQYFGAGTRLSVL.